The 14 T cell receptor beta chains in this list originate from one sample, sequenced in a study of human T cells and chemical hapten exposure. MiXCR, applied by TCRdb to the RACE reads, yields one record per CDR3 protein. The repertoire consists of 150,000 to 200,000 distinct CDR3 sequences, with almost 30% occurring once and the leading ten covering roughly 3%. Specified time point: pre-sensitization, week 0. The treatment: therapeutic diphenylcyclopropenone sensitization with weekly scalp DPC. Specimen: whole blood, collected in connection with sensitization to the hapten diphenylcyclopropenone (DPC). These receptors all come from a young woman with alopecia areata. Some clones in this sample may be carry-over from other donors' samples.

This clonotype was detected only a few times. One end of the junction varies from germline; a read error may be responsible. The V call is TRBV28, the J call TRBJ1-5; TRBD1 might be the D (6 bases). Germline V gives CDR1 MDHEN, CDR2 SYDVKM. This CDR3 region has 12 residues. CDR3 nucleotides: TGTGCCAGCACCAACACAGGGACCTTCACGTATTTT. Translating gives CASTNTGTFTYF.

The rearrangement uses TRBV5-4 and TRBJ1-1; possible D gene TRBD1, 5 bases. In germline, CDR1 is SGHNT, CDR2 YYREEE (reference sequence). This CDR3 contains 15 residues. Trimming pared 3 bases from V and 0 bases from J, leaving 12 bases between. CDR3 region: CASSWGGRLNTEAFF. CDR3 DNA: TGTGCCAGCAGCTGGGGGGGACGGCTGAACACTGAAGCTTTCTTT.

This clonotype was observed a handful of times. The chain employs TRBV3-1 and TRBJ1-3; TRBD1 aligns across 9 bases. Germline CDR1 is LGHDT and CDR2 is YNNKEL (reference sequence). CDR3 length equals 16 residues. V shed 4 bases and J 4 bases; nucleotides not matched to a gene: 8. The CDR3 bases are TGTGCCAGCAGCCTAAAGGGGGGACAGGGAGGAAACACCATATATTTT. The encoded protein is CASSLKGGQGGNTIYF.

This clonotype came up a few times. The genes are TRBV5-1 and TRBJ2-5; D is possibly TRBD2 (6 bases). V lost 8 bases and J lost 2, with 16 bases in between. Germline V lookup: CDR1 SGHRS, CDR2 YFSETQ. The CDR3 contains 14 residues. The CDR3 reads CASSYGGQQETQYF. The CDR3 DNA is TGCGCCAGTTCCTACGGAGGGCAACAAGAGACCCAGTACTTC.

This clonotype has only a few counts. The rearrangement joins TRBV9 to TRBJ2-2, with 7 positions matching TRBD2. Germline CDR1 and CDR2: SGDLS and YYNGEE. The CDR3 totals 13 residues. V was pared by 7 bases and J by 1 base, with 1 base of the junction left unmatched. The CDR3 loop is CASGGENTGELFF. The CDR3 region has the DNA TGTGCCAGCGGGGGGGAGAACACCGGGGAGCTGTTTTTT.

The chain joins TRBV7-6 to TRBJ2-1; D is perhaps TRBD1 or TRBD2 (6 bases each). V was cut by 5 bases and J by 5 bases, with 25 bases left in between. The CDR3 consists of 18 residues. The V gene's germline CDR1 is SGHVS and CDR2 FNYEAQ. CDR3 in DNA: TGTGCCAGCAGCCGAGTCCCGGGACTGGGGGCCGGTGACAATGAGCAGTTCTTC. It is translated as CASSRVPGLGAGDNEQFF.

The rearrangement links TRBV11-2 to TRBJ1-1; D perhaps matches TRBD1 (6 bases). The CDR3 sequence is 14 residues long. Germline values: CDR1 SGHAT, CDR2 FQNNGV. Trimming pared 0 bases from V and 4 bases from J, leaving 9 bases between. In DNA, the CDR3 is TGTGCCAGCAGCTTAGAACAGGGTCTCACTGAAGCTTTCTTT. It encodes CASSLEQGLTEAFF.

This clonotype was detected a few times. The chain has TRBV28 and TRBJ1-1; D uncertain. In germline, CDR1 is MDHEN, CDR2 SYDVKM. Trimming stripped 7 bases from V and 2 bases from J, with 5 bases between. There are 11 residues in the CDR3. The CDR3 bases are TGTGCCAGCAAGGAAAACACTGAAGCTTTCTTT. Protein product: CASKENTEAFF.

The chain recombines TRBV7-2 with TRBJ2-3; D remains unclear. This CDR3 is 13 amino acids long. Germline CDR1 and CDR2: SGHTA and FQGNSA. Trimming shortened V by 2 bases and J by 4 bases, and 7 bases separated the two germline ends. The CDR3 sequence is CASSLRAPDTQYF. CDR3 DNA: TGTGCCAGCAGCTTACGAGCTCCAGATACGCAGTATTTT.

V gene TRBV11-2 combines with J gene TRBJ2-5; TRBD2 matches at 9 bases. Germline lookup yields CDR1 SGHAT and CDR2 FQNNGV. Unmatched junction bases numbered 6, after V lost 5 bases and J lost 5 bases. The CDR3 covers 14 residues. CDR3 residues: CASSQLAGVETQYF. The CDR3 DNA sequence: TGTGCCAGCAGCCAGTTAGCGGGAGTGGAGACCCAGTACTTC.

This clonotype occurred a few times. The chain employs TRBV29-1 and TRBJ1-4; D remains unclear. Germline CDR1 is SQVTM and CDR2 is ANQGSEA. CDR3 length: 10 residues. The ends were cut back, 7 bases at V and 4 bases at J, with 4 bases in the middle. The chain's CDR3 is CSARNEKLFF. CDR3 nucleotide sequence: TGCAGCGCCCGTAATGAAAAACTGTTTTTT.

This clonotype was observed a few times. This chain uses TRBV19 with TRBJ2-1; 10 positions agree with TRBD2. Germline V gene lookup returns CDR1 LNHDA and CDR2 SQIVND (reference sequence). The CDR3 is 16 residues long. Trimming removed 1 base from V and 6 bases from J; junction bases left unmatched: 6. CDR3 sequence reads: CASSIAAGGPRNEQFF. CDR3 nucleotides: TGTGCCAGTAGTATAGCAGCGGGGGGGCCTCGCAATGAGCAGTTCTTC. The full variable domain, its missing parts supplied by reference TRBV19 and TRBJ2-1, is DGGITQSPKYLFRKEGQNVTLSCEQNLNHDAMYWYRQDPGQGLRLIYYSQIVNDFQKGDIAEGYSVSREKKESFPLTVTSAQKNPTAFYLCASSIAAGGPRNEQFFGPGTRLTVL.

The rearrangement uses TRBV15 and TRBJ1-1; TRBD1 matches 10 bases. From germline, CDR1 is LNHNV and CDR2 YYDKDF (reference sequence). The CDR3 extends over 15 amino acids. The V and J ends lost 5 bases and 5 bases, in that order; junction bases with no gene match: 8. CDR3 in DNA: TGTGCCACCAGCCCAATCGGACAGGGGGAGACTGAAGCTTTCTTT. Encoded protein: CATSPIGQGETEAFF.

The chain has TRBV5-1 and TRBJ1-1, with 8 positions matching TRBD1. Germline V gene lookup returns CDR1 SGHRS and CDR2 YFSETQ. V lost 4 bases, J lost 6 bases, and 14 bases stayed unmatched. This CDR3 has 16 amino acids. This CDR3 reads CASSPAFTGGLPEAFF. As DNA, the CDR3 is TGCGCCAGCAGCCCGGCCTTTACAGGGGGTCTTCCTGAAGCTTTCTTT.